Shown below are 24 T cell receptor beta chains from a single sample sequenced in a study of T cell clones after liver transplantation. Data came from immunoSEQ multiplex PCR; TCRdb stores just in-frame clones and leaves some out. Of approximately 75,000 clones listed, 75% to 85% are singletons. The starting material was CD4+ T cells from blood, obtained 12 months after liver transplant. The source of these receptors is a human patient who received a liver transplant. Some T cells may have originated in the graft donor.

CDR3 protein: CASSLSLPGTSGHNEQFF. CDR3 nucleotide sequence: TGTGCCAGCAGCTTATCGTTACCTGGGACTAGCGGACACAATGAGCAGTTCTTC. The rearrangement links TRBV7-2 to TRBJ2-1; 11 positions match TRBD2. Germline CDR1 SGHTA, CDR2 FQGNSA. After removal of 2 bases from V and 5 bases from J, the junction contained 11 bases not matched to a gene. The CDR3 sequence is 18 residues long.

The gene calls are TRBV28 and TRBJ1-3, with a weak D call TRBD1 (5 bases). Trimming pared 6 bases from V and 4 bases from J, leaving 13 bases between. Looked up from germline, CDR1 is MDHEN and CDR2 is SYDVKM. The CDR3 has 14 residues. The CDR3 DNA sequence: TGTGCCAGCAGGAGGCATCAGGGAGGAAACACCATATATTTT. Protein product: CASRRHQGGNTIYF.

V usage is TRBV11-3 and J usage is TRBJ2-3; D uncertain. Trimming cost V 4 bases and J 0 bases, with 8 bases left between them. CDR1 SGHNT and CDR2 YENEEA come from the germline V gene. The CDR3 length is 14 residues. As DNA, the CDR3 is TGTGCCAGCAGCTCCTTCGCAAGCACAGATACGCAGTATTTT. It translates to CASSSFASTDTQYF.

The chain uses TRBV6-4 and TRBJ2-3; D tentatively reads TRBD1 or TRBD2 (6 bases each). The V end was cut by 2 bases, the J end by 6 bases, with 15 bases between. The CDR3 length is 15 residues. Germline CDR1 reads MRHNA; CDR2 reads SNTAGT. The CDR3 DNA reads TGTGCCAGCAGTGACAACTGGGGGGCTGAGGATACGCAGTATTTT. Its translation: CASSDNWGAEDTQYF.

This clone showed up just a few times. The genes are TRBV27 and TRBJ1-3; 9 bases match TRBD1. The V gene end was trimmed by 0 bases and the J gene end by 4 bases; junction bases not matched to a gene: 4. Germline CDR1 and CDR2: MNHEY and SMNVEV (reference sequence). CDR3 length: 16 amino acids. CDR3 bases: TGTGCCAGCAGTTTATCCGGGACAGGGTCGGGAAACACCATATATTTT. It specifies CASSLSGTGSGNTIYF.

The chain is built from TRBV11-3 and TRBJ1-6; a possible D gene is TRBD1 (6 bases). The CDR3 covers 14 residues. V lost 1 base and J 7 bases, leaving 8 bases between the germline ends. Germline CDR1 SGHNT, CDR2 YENEEA. The CDR3 nucleotides are TGTGCCAGCAGCTTAGGGGGGCGGAATTCACCCCTCCACTTT. As protein: CASSLGGRNSPLHF.

This clone was observed a single time. The chain combines TRBV5-1 with TRBJ2-3; 11 bases line up with TRBD2. J lost 0 bases, V lost 3 bases, and 3 bases had no gene match. Looked up from germline, CDR1 is SGHRS and CDR2 is YFSETQ. The CDR3 length is 16 residues. The CDR3 DNA reads TGCGCCAGCAGCTCGATAGCGGGAGGGAGCACAGATACGCAGTATTTT. It translates to CASSSIAGGSTDTQYF. Full variable domain (rest looked up from reference TRBV5-1 and TRBJ2-3): KAGVTQTPRYLIKTRGQQVTLSCSPISGHRSVSWYQQTPGQGLQFLFEYFSETQRNKGNFPGRFSGRQFSNSRSEMNVSTLELGDSALYLCASSSIAGGSTDTQYFGPGTRLTVL.

The chain has TRBV9 and TRBJ2-2; D uncertain. The CDR3 runs to 14 residues. Trimming shortened V by 4 bases and J by 3 bases, and 10 bases separated the two germline ends. Germline V gene lookup returns CDR1 SGDLS and CDR2 YYNGEE. CDR3 residues: CASSTRRDTGELFF. The CDR3 DNA reads as TGTGCCAGCAGCACCCGACGGGACACCGGGGAGCTGTTTTTT.

This clone was picked up one time. The V gene is TRBV18, the J gene TRBJ1-2; TRBD1 agrees at 8 bases. This CDR3 spans 15 amino acids. V shed 3 bases, J shed 5 bases, and the junction held 8 bases outside the gene matches. Germline CDR1 is KGHSH and CDR2 is LQKENI. The CDR3 nucleotides are TGTGCCAGCTCACCGGGGACAGGAAACTTGTATGGCTACACCTTC. Protein: CASSPGTGNLYGYTF.

This sequence joins TRBV27 and TRBJ2-7, with D hard to call. This CDR3 is 11 amino acids long. V dropped 5 bases and J dropped 4 bases, with 6 bases sitting between them. In germline, CDR1 is MNHEY, CDR2 SMNVEV (reference sequence). CDR3 nucleotide sequence: TGTGCCAGCAGTACCCCTTACGAGCAGTACTTC. Translated, it gives CASSTPYEQYF.

This clone was seen more than once but under ten times. This chain links TRBV4-2 with TRBJ2-2; 7 bases are a match to TRBD2. Per the germline V gene, CDR1 is LGHNA and CDR2 is YNFKEQ. There are 17 residues in the CDR3. V shed 4 bases, J shed 3 bases, and the junction held 11 bases outside the gene matches. The CDR3 loop is CASSLTGTTRDTGELFF. In DNA, the CDR3 is TGTGCCAGCAGCCTCACCGGGACTACGAGGGACACCGGGGAGCTGTTTTTT.

This chain uses TRBV18 with TRBJ2-3; D call uncertain. Per the germline V gene, CDR1 is KGHSH and CDR2 is LQKENI. This CDR3 contains 13 residues. The ends were cut back, 0 bases at V and 0 bases at J, with 1 base in the middle. In nucleotides, the CDR3 is TGTGCCAGCTCACCACCGAGCACAGATACGCAGTATTTT. This codes for CASSPPSTDTQYF. The complete variable domain, with remaining parts taken from reference TRBV18 and TRBJ2-3, reads NAGVMQNPRHLVRRRGQEARLRCSPMKGHSHVYWYRQLPEEGLKFMVYLQKENIIDESGMPKERFSAEFPKEGPSILRIQQVVRGDSAAYFCASSPPSTDTQYFGPGTRLTVL.

This chain joins TRBV18 and TRBJ1-2; 8 bases agree with TRBD1. CDR1 KGHSH and CDR2 LQKENI come from the germline V gene. The CDR3 spans 17 residues. V shed 1 base, J shed 6 bases, and the junction held 13 bases outside the gene matches. CDR3 sequence: CASSPRTVMTGDDGYTF. CDR3 sequence (DNA): TGTGCCAGCTCACCACGGACGGTCATGACAGGGGATGATGGCTACACCTTC. Supplemented by reference TRBV18 and TRBJ1-2, the full variable domain reads NAGVMQNPRHLVRRRGQEARLRCSPMKGHSHVYWYRQLPEEGLKFMVYLQKENIIDESGMPKERFSAEFPKEGPSILRIQQVVRGDSAAYFCASSPRTVMTGDDGYTFGSGTRLTVV.

This chain links TRBV2 with TRBJ2-1; D is perhaps TRBD1 (5 bases). Per the germline V gene, CDR1 is SNHLY and CDR2 is FYNNEI. The V and J ends lost 4 bases and 8 bases respectively, with 15 bases between them. This CDR3 has 14 amino acids. The CDR3 DNA reads as TGTGCCAGCAGTGTCCCCAGCAGGGTGGATGAGCAGTTCTTC. It specifies CASSVPSRVDEQFF.

The chain recombines TRBV5-1 with TRBJ2-3, with D unclear. Trimming removed 1 base at V and 2 bases at J, with 8 bases between. Germline V gives CDR1 SGHRS, CDR2 YFSETQ. The CDR3 spans 14 residues. CDR3 amino acids: CASSLKDPTDTQYF. As DNA, the CDR3 is TGCGCCAGCAGCTTGAAGGATCCCACAGATACGCAGTATTTT. The full variable domain, in which reference TRBV5-1 and TRBJ2-3 provide the parts outside the CDR3, is KAGVTQTPRYLIKTRGQQVTLSCSPISGHRSVSWYQQTPGQGLQFLFEYFSETQRNKGNFPGRFSGRQFSNSRSEMNVSTLELGDSALYLCASSLKDPTDTQYFGPGTRLTVL.

The rearrangement links TRBV6-1 to TRBJ2-5; weak D call: TRBD1 (6 bases). CDR1 and CDR2 (germline): MNHNS, SASEGT. The length of the CDR3 is 13 residues. V lost 8 bases to trimming and J lost 1 base, with 11 bases between them. CDR3 sequence (DNA): TGTGCCAGCCGGCAGGGGCCCCAAGAGACCCAGTACTTC. Translation: CASRQGPQETQYF.

The rearrangement joins TRBV7-9 to TRBJ1-3; TRBD1 is a possible D gene (5 bases). The CDR3 length is 15 residues. Trimming took off 6 bases at V and 4 bases at J, with 16 bases between the two ends. Germline values: CDR1 SEHNR, CDR2 FQNEAQ (reference sequence). CDR3 loop: CASRGSGTPGNTIYF. The DNA of the CDR3 is TGTGCCAGCAGAGGAAGCGGGACCCCCGGAAACACCATATATTTT.

The rearrangement links TRBV5-1 to TRBJ1-1; weak D call: TRBD1 (6 bases). The V and J ends lost 4 bases and 4 bases respectively, with 11 bases between them. The CDR3 has 13 amino acids. The germline CDR1 and CDR2 sequences are SGHRS and YFSETQ. CDR3 bases: TGCGCCAGCAGCCTGGACAGTGGCACTGAAGCTTTCTTT. Translating gives CASSLDSGTEAFF.

The genes are TRBV28 and TRBJ2-1, with 8 bases that match TRBD1. The CDR3 sequence is 16 residues long. Germline CDR1 and CDR2: MDHEN and SYDVKM. Trimming took 8 bases from V and 1 from J; bases not matched to a gene: 10. CDR3: CASGRTGSGSYNEQFF. In DNA, the CDR3 is TGTGCCAGCGGAAGGACAGGGTCCGGGTCCTACAATGAGCAGTTCTTC.

The V call is TRBV21-1, the J call TRBJ2-5; TRBD2, the D gene given by the table, was not confirmed from the DNA. TRBV21-1 is designated a pseudogene. CDR3 length: 15 residues. The CDR3 protein is CASSKARGNGETQYF. The CDR3 DNA is TGTGCCAGCAGCAAAGCGCGGGGTAATGGAGAGACCCAGTACTTC.

In this sample, this clone turned up once. The chain has TRBV27 and TRBJ2-5; 8 bases align to TRBD1. This CDR3 has 19 amino acids. CDR1 and CDR2 from the germline V gene are MNHEY and SMNVEV (reference sequence). J lost 7 bases, V lost 7 bases, and 26 bases had no gene match. CDR3 region: CASKHPIRQGLGACGTQYF. CDR3 sequence (DNA): TGTGCCAGCAAACATCCGATTCGACAGGGGCTGGGGGCCTGTGGGACCCAGTACTTC.

The V gene is TRBV11-1, the J gene TRBJ2-1; 8 bases are shared with TRBD2. V was pared by 5 bases and J by 4 bases, with 7 bases of the junction left unmatched. The CDR3 contains 15 residues. Germline values: CDR1 SGHAT, CDR2 FQDESV (reference sequence). CDR3 protein: CASSPGLAVYNEQFF. The CDR3 nucleotides are TGTGCCAGCAGCCCCGGACTAGCAGTTTACAATGAGCAGTTCTTC.

The rearrangement links TRBV18 to TRBJ2-3; 10 bases match TRBD2. The germline gives CDR1 KGHSH, CDR2 LQKENI. The CDR3 length is 16 residues. V lost 3 bases and J lost 6; bases outside the gene matches: 9. CDR3 sequence: CASSPALAGGRDTQYF. The CDR3 DNA reads TGTGCCAGCTCACCGGCGTTAGCGGGAGGCCGGGATACGCAGTATTTT.

The chain couples TRBV6-1 to TRBJ2-3; 12 bases are a match to TRBD2. V trimming: 4 bases; J trimming: 4 bases; junction bases outside the gene matches: 9. The CDR3 spans 17 residues. Germline-derived CDR1 and CDR2 are MNHNS and SASEGT. In DNA, the CDR3 is TGTGCCAGCAGTGGTATGCCGACTAGCGGGGGAGCAGATACGCAGTATTTT. It yields the protein CASSGMPTSGGADTQYF.